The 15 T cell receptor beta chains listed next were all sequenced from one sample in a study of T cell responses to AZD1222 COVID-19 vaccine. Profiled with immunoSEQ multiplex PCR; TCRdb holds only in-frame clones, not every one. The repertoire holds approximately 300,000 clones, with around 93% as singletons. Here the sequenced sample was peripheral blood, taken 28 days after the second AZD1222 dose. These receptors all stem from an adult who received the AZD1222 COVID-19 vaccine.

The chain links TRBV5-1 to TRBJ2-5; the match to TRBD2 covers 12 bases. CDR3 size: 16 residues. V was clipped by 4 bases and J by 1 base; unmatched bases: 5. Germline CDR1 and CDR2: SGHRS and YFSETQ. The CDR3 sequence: CASSRELAGGQETQYF. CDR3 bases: TGCGCCAGCAGCCGCGAACTAGCGGGAGGCCAAGAGACCCAGTACTTC.

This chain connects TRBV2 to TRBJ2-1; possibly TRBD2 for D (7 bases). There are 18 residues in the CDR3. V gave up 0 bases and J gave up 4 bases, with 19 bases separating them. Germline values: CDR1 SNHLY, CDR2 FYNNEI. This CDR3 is CASSEALLGHGGYNEQFF. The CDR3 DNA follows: TGTGCCAGCAGTGAAGCGCTTCTGGGACACGGGGGGTACAATGAGCAGTTCTTC. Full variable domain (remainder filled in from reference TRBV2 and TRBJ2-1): EPEVTQTPSHQVTQMGQEVILRCVPISNHLYFYWYRQILGQKVEFLVSFYNNEISEKSEIFDDQFSVERPDGSNFTLKIRSTKLEDSAMYFCASSEALLGHGGYNEQFFGPGTRLTVL.

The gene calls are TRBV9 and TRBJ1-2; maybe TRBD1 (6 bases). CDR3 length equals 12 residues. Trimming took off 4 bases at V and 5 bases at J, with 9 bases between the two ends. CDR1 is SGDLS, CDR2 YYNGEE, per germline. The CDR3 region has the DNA TGTGCCAGCAGCCGGACAGCTTATGGCTACACCTTC. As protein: CASSRTAYGYTF.

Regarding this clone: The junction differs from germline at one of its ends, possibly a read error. The CDR3 region has the DNA TGCGCCAGCAGCCAAGATTGGGGGACAGGGAAGGTATCCTTC. This gives the protein CASSQDWGTGKVSF. The chain is built from TRBV4-1 and TRBJ1-2, with 9 bases matching TRBD1. The CDR3 is 14 amino acids. Germline V gene data show CDR1 as MGHRA and CDR2 as YSYEKL.

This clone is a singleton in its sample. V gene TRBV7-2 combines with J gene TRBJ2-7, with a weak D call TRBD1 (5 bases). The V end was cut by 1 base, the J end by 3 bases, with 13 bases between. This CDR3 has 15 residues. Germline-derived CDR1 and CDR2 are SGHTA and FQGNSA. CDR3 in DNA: TGTGCCAGCAGCTTAGGTGGGCAGGGAAACTACGAGCAGTACTTC. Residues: CASSLGGQGNYEQYF. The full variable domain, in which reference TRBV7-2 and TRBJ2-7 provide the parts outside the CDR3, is GAGVSQSPSNKVTEKGKDVELRCDPISGHTALYWYRQSLGQGLEFLIYFQGNSAPDKSGLPSDRFSAERTGGSVSTLTIQRTQQEDSAVYLCASSLGGQGNYEQYFGPGTRLTVT.

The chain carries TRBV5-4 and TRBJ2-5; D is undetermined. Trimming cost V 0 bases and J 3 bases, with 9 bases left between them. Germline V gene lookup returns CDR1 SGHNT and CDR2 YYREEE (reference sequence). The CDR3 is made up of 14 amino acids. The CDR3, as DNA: TGTGCCAGCAGCTTGGACAGCTCCAAAGAGACCCAGTACTTC. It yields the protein CASSLDSSKETQYF.

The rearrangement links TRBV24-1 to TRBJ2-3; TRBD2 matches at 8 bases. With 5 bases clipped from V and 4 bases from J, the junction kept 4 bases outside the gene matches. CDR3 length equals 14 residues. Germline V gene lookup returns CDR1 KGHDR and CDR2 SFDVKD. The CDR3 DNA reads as TGTGCCACCAGTGTCGGGGGGGCGGCAGATACGCAGTATTTT. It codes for CATSVGGAADTQYF.

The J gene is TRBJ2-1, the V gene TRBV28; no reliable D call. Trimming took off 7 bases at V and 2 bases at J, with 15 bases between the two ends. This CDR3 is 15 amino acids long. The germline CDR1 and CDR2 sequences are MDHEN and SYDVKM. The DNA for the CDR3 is TGTGCCAGCACCCCCGGGCTATCTCCCTACAATGAGCAGTTCTTC. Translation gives CASTPGLSPYNEQFF.

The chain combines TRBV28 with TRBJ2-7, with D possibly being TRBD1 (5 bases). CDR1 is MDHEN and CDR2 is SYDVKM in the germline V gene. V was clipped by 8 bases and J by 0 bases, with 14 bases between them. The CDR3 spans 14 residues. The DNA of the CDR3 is TGTGCCAGCGTTAGGGGATTCACCTCCTACGAGCAGTACTTC. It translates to CASVRGFTSYEQYF.

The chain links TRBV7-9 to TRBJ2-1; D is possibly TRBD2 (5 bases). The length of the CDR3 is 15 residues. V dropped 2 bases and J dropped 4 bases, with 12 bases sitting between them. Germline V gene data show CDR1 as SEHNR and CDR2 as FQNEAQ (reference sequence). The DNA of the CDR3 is TGTGCCAGCAGCTTAAATCTAGCTGAATACAATGAGCAGTTCTTC. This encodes CASSLNLAEYNEQFF.

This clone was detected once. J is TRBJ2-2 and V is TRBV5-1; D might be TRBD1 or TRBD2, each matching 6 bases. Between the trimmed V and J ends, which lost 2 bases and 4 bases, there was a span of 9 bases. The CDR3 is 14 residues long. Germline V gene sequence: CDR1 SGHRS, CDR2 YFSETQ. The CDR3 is CASSFGGPTGELFF. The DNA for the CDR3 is TGCGCCAGCAGCTTCGGGGGCCCCACCGGGGAGCTGTTTTTT.

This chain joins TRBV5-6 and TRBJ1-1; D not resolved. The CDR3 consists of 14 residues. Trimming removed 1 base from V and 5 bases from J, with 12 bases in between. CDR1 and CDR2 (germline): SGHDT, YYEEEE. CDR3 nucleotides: TGTGCCAGCAGCTTGCGGGGAATAGGGACTGAAGCTTTCTTT. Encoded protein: CASSLRGIGTEAFF.

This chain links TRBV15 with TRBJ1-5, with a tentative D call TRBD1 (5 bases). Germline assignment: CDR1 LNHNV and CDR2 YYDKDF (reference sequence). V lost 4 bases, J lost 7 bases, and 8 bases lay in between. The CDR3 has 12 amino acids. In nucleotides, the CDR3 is TGTGCCACCAGCATACGGGGCCAGCCCCAGCATTTT. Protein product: CATSIRGQPQHF. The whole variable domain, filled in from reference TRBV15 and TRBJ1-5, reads DAMVIQNPRYQVTQFGKPVTLSCSQTLNHNVMYWYQQKSSQAPKLLFHYYDKDFNNEADTPDNFQSRRPNTSFCFLDIRSPGLGDTAMYLCATSIRGQPQHFGDGTRLSIL.

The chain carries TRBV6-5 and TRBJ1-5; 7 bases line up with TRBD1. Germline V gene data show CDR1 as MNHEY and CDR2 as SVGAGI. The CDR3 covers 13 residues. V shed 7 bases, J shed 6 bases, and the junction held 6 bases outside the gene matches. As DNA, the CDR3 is TGTGCCAGCACCCACAGGGGAGGTCAGCCCCAGCATTTT. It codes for CASTHRGGQPQHF.

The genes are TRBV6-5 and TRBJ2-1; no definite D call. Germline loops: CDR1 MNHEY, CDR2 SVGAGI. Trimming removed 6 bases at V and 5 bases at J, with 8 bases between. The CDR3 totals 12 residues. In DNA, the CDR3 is TGTGCCAGCAGGACAACGGACAATGAGCAGTTCTTC. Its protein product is CASRTTDNEQFF.